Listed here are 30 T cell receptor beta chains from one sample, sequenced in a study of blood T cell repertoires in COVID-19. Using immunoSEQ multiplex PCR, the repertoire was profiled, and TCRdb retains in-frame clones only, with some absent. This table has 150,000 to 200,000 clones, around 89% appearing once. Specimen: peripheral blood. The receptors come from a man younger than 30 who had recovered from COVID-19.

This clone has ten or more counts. In DNA form, the CDR3 reads TGTGCCTGGAGATCCCCAGTCTCGGGGACAGGGGGCGGCGATGGCTACACCTTC. Encoded protein: CAWRSPVSGTGGGDGYTF. The chain is built from TRBV30 and TRBJ1-2, with TRBD1 matching 12 bases. The germline V gene has CDR1 GTSNPN and CDR2 SVGIG (reference sequence). Germline trimming cut 3 bases from V and 6 bases from J; bases unmatched to any gene: 17. The CDR3 consists of 18 residues. The whole variable domain, remainder taken from reference TRBV30 and TRBJ1-2, is SQTIHQWPATLVQPVGSPLSLECTVEGTSNPNLYWYRQAAGRGLQLLFYSVGIGQISSEVPQNLSASRPQDRQFILSSKKLLLSDSGFYLCAWRSPVSGTGGGDGYTFGSGTRLTVV.

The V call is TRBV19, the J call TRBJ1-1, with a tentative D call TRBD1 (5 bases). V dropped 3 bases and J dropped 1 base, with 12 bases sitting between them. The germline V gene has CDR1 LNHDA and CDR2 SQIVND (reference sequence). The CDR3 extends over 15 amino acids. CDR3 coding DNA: TGTGCCAGTAGTATCCAGGGCATACCGAACACTGAAGCTTTCTTT. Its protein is CASSIQGIPNTEAFF.

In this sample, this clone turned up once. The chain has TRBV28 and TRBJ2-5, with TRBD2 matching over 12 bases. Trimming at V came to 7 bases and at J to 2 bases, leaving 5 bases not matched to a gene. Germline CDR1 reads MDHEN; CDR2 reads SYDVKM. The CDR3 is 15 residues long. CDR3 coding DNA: TGTGCCAGCAACAAACTAGCGGGGGGACAAGAGACCCAGTACTTC. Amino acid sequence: CASNKLAGGQETQYF.

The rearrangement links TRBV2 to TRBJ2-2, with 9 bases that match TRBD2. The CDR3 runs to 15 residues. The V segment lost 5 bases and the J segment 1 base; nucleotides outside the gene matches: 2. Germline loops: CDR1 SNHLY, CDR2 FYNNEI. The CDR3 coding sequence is TGTGCCAGCAGTCCTAGCGGGATGAACACCGGGGAGCTGTTTTTT. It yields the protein CASSPSGMNTGELFF.

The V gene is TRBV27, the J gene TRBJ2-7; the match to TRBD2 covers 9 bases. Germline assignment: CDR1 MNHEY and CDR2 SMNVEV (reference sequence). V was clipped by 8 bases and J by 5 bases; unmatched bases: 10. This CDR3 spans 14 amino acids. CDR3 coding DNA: TGTGCCAGCTCTCGACCCTGGACTAGCGACGAGCAGTACTTC. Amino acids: CASSRPWTSDEQYF.

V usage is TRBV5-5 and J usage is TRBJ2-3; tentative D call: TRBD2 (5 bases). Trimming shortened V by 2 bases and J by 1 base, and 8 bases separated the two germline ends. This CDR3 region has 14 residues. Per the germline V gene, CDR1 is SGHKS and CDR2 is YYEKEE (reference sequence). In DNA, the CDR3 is TGTGCCAGCAGCTTTCGGGGTCGCACAGATACGCAGTATTTT. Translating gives CASSFRGRTDTQYF. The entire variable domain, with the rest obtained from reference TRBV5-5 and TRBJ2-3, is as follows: DAGVTQSPTHLIKTRGQQVTLRCSPISGHKSVSWYQQVLGQGPQFIFQYYEKEERGRGNFPDRFSARQFPNYSSELNVNALLLGDSALYLCASSFRGRTDTQYFGPGTRLTVL.

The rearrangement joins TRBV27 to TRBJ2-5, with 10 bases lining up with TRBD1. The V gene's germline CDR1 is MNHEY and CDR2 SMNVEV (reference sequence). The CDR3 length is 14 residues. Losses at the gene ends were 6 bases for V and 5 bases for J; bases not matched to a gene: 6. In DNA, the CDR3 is TGTGCCAGCAGAGGGACAGGGGTTCCTGAGACCCAGTACTTC. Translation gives CASRGTGVPETQYF.

For the CDR3, the DNA is TGTGCCAGTAGAAGGGGGGGGACTAGGTCCTACAATGAGCAGTTCTTC. Amino acid sequence: CASRRGGTRSYNEQFF. The chain employs TRBV19 and TRBJ2-1; TRBD2 agrees at 8 bases. The V gene end was trimmed by 6 bases and the J gene end by 1 base; junction bases not matched to a gene: 8. The CDR3 consists of 16 residues. The germline V gene encodes CDR1 LNHDA and CDR2 SQIVND (reference sequence).

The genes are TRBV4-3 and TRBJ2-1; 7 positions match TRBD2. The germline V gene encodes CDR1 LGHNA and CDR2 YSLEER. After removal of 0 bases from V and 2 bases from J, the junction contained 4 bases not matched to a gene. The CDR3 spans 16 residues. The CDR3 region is CASSQEREPAYNEQFF. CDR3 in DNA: TGCGCCAGCAGCCAAGAGCGGGAGCCCGCCTACAATGAGCAGTTCTTC.

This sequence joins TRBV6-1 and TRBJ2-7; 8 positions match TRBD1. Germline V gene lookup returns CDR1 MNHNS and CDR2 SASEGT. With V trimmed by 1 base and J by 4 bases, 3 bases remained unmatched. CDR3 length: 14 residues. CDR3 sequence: CASSEGTGRYEQYF. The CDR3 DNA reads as TGTGCCAGCAGTGAAGGGACAGGGCGGTACGAGCAGTACTTC.

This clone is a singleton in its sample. The CDR3 loop is CAGTSGETGADTQYF. The CDR3 DNA sequence: TGTGCCGGCACTAGCGGCGAAACCGGAGCAGATACGCAGTATTTT. This chain joins TRBV6-5 and TRBJ2-3; TRBD2 agrees at 8 bases. J was trimmed by 4 bases and V by 11 bases; bases with no gene match: 14. From germline, CDR1 is MNHEY and CDR2 SVGAGI. The CDR3 totals 15 residues.

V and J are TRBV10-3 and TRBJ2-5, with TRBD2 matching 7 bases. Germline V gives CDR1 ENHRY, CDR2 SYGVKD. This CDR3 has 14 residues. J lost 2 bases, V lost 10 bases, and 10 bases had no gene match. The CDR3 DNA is TGTGCCACCAGCAGCCGGGGAGGGCAAGAGACCCAGTACTTC. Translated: CATSSRGGQETQYF.

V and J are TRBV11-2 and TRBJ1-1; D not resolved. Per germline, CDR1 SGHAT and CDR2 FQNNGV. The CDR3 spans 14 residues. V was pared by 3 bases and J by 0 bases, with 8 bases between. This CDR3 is CASSLRILNTEAFF. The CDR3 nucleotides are TGTGCCAGCAGCTTGAGGATACTGAACACTGAAGCTTTCTTT.

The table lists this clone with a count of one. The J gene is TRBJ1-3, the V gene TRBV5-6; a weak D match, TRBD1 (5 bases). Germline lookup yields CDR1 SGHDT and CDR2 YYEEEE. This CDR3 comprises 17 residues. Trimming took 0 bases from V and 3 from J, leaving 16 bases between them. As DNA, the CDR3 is TGTGCCAGCAGCTTGGACGGGCAGGGAAGGATTGGAAACACCATATATTTT. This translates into CASSLDGQGRIGNTIYF. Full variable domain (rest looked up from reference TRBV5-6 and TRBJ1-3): DAGVTQSPTHLIKTRGQQVTLRCSPKSGHDTVSWYQQALGQGPQFIFQYYEEEERQRGNFPDRFSGHQFPNYSSELNVNALLLGDSALYLCASSLDGQGRIGNTIYFGEGSWLTVV.

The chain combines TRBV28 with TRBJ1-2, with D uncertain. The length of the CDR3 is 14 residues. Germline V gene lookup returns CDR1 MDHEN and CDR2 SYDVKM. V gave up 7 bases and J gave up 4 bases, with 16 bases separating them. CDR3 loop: CASMAGLSPYGYTF. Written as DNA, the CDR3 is TGTGCCAGCATGGCAGGCCTCTCACCCTATGGCTACACCTTC.

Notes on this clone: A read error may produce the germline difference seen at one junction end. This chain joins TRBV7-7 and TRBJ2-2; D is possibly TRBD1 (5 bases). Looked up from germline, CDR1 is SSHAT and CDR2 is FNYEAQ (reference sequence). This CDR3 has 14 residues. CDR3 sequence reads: CASSPLQGIGELFF. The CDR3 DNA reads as TGTGCTAGCAGCCCCCTTCAGGGAATCGGGGAGCTGTTTTTT.

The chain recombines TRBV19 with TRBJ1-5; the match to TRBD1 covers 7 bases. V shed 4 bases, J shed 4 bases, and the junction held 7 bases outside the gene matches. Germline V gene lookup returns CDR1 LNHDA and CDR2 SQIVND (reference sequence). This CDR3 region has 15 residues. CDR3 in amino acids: CASSKTGQLNQPQHF. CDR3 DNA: TGTGCCAGTAGTAAGACGGGACAGCTTAATCAGCCCCAGCATTTT.

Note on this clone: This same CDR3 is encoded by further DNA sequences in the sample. CDR3 loop: CASSRGETQYF. CDR3 DNA: TGTGCCAGCAGCCGGGGAGAGACCCAGTACTTC. The rearrangement uses TRBV6-5 and TRBJ2-5; possibly TRBD2 for D (5 bases). The germline V gene encodes CDR1 MNHEY and CDR2 SVGAGI. Trimming pared 6 bases from V and 4 bases from J, leaving 6 bases between. There are 11 residues in the CDR3.

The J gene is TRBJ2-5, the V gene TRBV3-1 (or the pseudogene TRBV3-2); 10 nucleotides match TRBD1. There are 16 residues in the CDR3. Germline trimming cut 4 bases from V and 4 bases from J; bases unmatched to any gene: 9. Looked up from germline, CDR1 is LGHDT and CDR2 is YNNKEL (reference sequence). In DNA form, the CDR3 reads TGTGCCAGCAGCCCCATGGACAGGGGGAGGCGAGAGACCCAGTACTTC. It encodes CASSPMDRGRRETQYF.

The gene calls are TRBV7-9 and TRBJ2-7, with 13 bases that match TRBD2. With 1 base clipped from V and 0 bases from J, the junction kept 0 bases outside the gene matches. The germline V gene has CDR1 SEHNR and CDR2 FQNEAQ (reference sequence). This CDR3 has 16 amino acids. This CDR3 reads CASSLGLAGGSYEQYF. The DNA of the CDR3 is TGTGCCAGCAGCTTAGGACTAGCGGGAGGCTCCTACGAGCAGTACTTC.

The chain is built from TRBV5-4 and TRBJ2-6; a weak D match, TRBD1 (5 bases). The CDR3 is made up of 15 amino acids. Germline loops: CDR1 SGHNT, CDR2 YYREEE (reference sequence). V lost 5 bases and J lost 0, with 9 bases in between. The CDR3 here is CASRRQLSGANVLTF. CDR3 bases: TGTGCCAGCAGACGACAGCTCTCTGGGGCCAACGTCCTGACTTTC.

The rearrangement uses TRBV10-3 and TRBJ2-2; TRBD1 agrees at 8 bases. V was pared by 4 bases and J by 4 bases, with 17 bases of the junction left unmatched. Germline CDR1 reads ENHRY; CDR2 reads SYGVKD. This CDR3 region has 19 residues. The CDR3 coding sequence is TGTGCCATCAGTGCCATAGAAGCCAAACAGGGGGTCGGCACCGGGGAGCTGTTTTTT. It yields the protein CAISAIEAKQGVGTGELFF.

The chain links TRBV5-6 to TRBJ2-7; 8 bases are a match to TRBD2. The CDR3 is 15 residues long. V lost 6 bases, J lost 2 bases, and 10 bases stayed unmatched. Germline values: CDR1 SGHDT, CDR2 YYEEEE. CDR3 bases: TGTGCCAGCACACCTCTGGCGGGAGGCGCCTACGAGCAGTACTTC. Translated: CASTPLAGGAYEQYF.

CDR3 sequence reads: CASSYPLAGAPSYEQYF. The CDR3 nucleotides are TGTGCCAGCAGTTACCCACTAGCGGGAGCCCCTTCCTACGAGCAGTACTTC. The chain joins TRBV6-2 or TRBV6-3 to TRBJ2-7, with 11 bases matching TRBD2. The CDR3 loop spans 17 amino acids. Per germline, CDR1 MNHEY and CDR2 SVGEGT. With V trimmed by 2 bases and J by 1 base, 7 bases remained unmatched.

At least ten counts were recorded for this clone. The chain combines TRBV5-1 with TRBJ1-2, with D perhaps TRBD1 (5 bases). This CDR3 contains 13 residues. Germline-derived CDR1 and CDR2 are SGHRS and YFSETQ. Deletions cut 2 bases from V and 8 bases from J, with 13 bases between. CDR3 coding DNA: TGCGCCAGCAGCTTCTCACAGGCCGTGGGCTACACCTTC. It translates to CASSFSQAVGYTF.

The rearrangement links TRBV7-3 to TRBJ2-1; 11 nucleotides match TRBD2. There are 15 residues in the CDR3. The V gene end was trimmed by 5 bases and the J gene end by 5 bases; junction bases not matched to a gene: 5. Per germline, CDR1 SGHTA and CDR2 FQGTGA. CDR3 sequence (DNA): TGTGCCAGCAGCCCTGGGACTAGCGGAAACAATGAGCAGTTCTTC. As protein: CASSPGTSGNNEQFF.

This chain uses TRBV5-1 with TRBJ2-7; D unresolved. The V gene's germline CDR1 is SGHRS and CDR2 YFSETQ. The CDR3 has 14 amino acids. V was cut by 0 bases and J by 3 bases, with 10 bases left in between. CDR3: CASSLVSVSYEQYF. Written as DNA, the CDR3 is TGCGCCAGCAGCTTGGTATCAGTAAGCTACGAGCAGTACTTC.

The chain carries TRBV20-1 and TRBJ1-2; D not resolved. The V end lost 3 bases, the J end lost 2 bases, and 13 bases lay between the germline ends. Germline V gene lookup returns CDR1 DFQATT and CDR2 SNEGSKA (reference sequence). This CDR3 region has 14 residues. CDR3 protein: CSASDITGNYGYTF. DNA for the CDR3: TGCAGTGCTAGTGATATAACGGGAAACTATGGCTACACCTTC.

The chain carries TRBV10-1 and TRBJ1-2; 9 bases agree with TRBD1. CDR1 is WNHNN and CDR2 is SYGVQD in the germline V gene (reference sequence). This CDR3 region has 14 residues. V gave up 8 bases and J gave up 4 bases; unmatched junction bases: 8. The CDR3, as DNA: TGCGCCAGCCGAGGGACAGGGCGAAGCTATGGCTACACCTTC. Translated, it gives CASRGTGRSYGYTF.

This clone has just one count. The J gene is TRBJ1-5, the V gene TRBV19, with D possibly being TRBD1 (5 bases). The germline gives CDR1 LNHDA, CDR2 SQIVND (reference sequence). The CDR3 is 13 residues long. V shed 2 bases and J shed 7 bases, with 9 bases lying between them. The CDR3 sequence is CASSIQGKQPQHF. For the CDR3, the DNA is TGTGCCAGTAGTATACAGGGAAAACAGCCCCAGCATTTT.